These T cell receptor beta chains were read from a single sample in a study of blood T cell repertoires in COVID-19. Clones were read by immunoSEQ multiplex PCR, and TCRdb kept only the in-frame ones, dropping some. In the table there are roughly 150,000 clones, approximately 82% of which are singletons. The specimen was peripheral blood. The receptors originated from a woman aged 45-59 years with acute or convalescent COVID-19. Each CDR3 is given with its conserved first and last residue. A D gene is named only where the DNA matches it firmly. Size is stated for part of the rows, as once, few or many counts, or as a class when the clone is expanded.

>TRBD1|few|TRBV5-1|TRBJ1-5
TGCGCCAGCAGGCCTGGGGACAGAGGAGAGGGACAGCCCCAGCATTTT
CASRPGDRGEGQPQHF
>.|once|TRBV10-3|TRBJ1-1
TGTGCCATCAGTGAGTCAGTCTGGACATCTCACTTCTTT
CAISESVWTSHFF
>TRBD2|.|TRBV27|TRBJ2-3
TGTGCCAGCAGTTTGCGTGGCGGGAGTCTAGATACGCAGTATTTT
CASSLRGGSLDTQYF
>.|few|TRBV4-3|TRBJ1-1
TGCGCCAGCAGCCAAGGAAACAGGAAGAACACTGAAGCTTTCTTT
CASSQGNRKNTEAFF
>TRBD2|.|TRBV2|TRBJ2-1
TGTGCCAGGCGGAGGGACTACCCCAATGAGCAGTTCTTC
CARRRDYPNEQFF
>TRBD1|.|TRBV2|TRBJ1-3
TGTGCCAGCACCAGGACAGGGGGAAACACCATATATTTT
CASTRTGGNTIYF
>.|.|TRBV7-2|TRBJ1-1
TGTGCCAGCAGCACCTCCGGGTCCGCGGGCACTGAAGCTTTCTTT
CASSTSGSAGTEAFF
>.|.|TRBV6-2/TRBV6-3|TRBJ1-2
TGTGCCAGCAGTTATCTCACGGGTAACTATGGCTACACCTTC
CASSYLTGNYGYTF
>TRBD1|.|TRBV27|TRBJ2-3
TGTGCCAGCAGTAAGACAGGGGCCGTCAGGGGTAGCACAGATACGCAGTATTTT
CASSKTGAVRGSTDTQYF
>.|once|TRBV6-2/TRBV6-3|TRBJ2-5
TGTGCCAGCAGTCCAATCCAAGAGACCCAGTACTTC
CASSPIQETQYF
>TRBD1|few|TRBV5-5|TRBJ2-2
TGTGCCAGCAGCCTTCAGACAGGGGAAATCGGGGAGCTGTTTTTT
CASSLQTGEIGELFF
>.|.|TRBV28|TRBJ2-1
TGTGCCAGCAGTCTTCAACAGCGGAGCTCCTACAATGAGCAGTTCTTC
CASSLQQRSSYNEQFF
>TRBD1|.|TRBV28|TRBJ1-5
TGTGCCAGCAGACGAGGGACAGGGGGCAATCAGCCCCAGCATTTT
CASRRGTGGNQPQHF
>.|.|TRBV6-5|TRBJ2-7
TGTGCCAGCAGTTACGACAATCGCTACGAGCAGTACTTC
CASSYDNRYEQYF
>TRBD1|.|TRBV5-1|TRBJ1-6
TGCGCCAGCACTTACGGCGGGACAGATAATTCACCCCTCCACTTT
CASTYGGTDNSPLHF
>.|.|TRBV10-2|TRBJ1-6
TGCGCCAGCAGTGAGGAGGGCAGGACTAATTCACCCCTCCACTTT
CASSEEGRTNSPLHF
>.|.|TRBV7-3|TRBJ1-6
TGTGCCAGCAGCTTAACCGGCGACACCCTTAATTCACCCCTCCACTTT
CASSLTGDTLNSPLHF
>TRBD1|.|TRBV4-2|TRBJ2-7
TGTGCCAGCAGCCAAGAAGGACAGGCATCCTCCTACGAGCAGTACTTC
CASSQEGQASSYEQYF
>.|.|TRBV6-5|TRBJ2-1
TGTGCCAGCAGTTACGCGGGGGCCGACGGTGAGCAGTTCTTC
CASSYAGADGEQFF
>.|.|TRBV5-1|TRBJ2-6
TGCGCCAGCAGGGAGGGGTCTGGGGCCAACGTCCTGACTTTC
CASREGSGANVLTF